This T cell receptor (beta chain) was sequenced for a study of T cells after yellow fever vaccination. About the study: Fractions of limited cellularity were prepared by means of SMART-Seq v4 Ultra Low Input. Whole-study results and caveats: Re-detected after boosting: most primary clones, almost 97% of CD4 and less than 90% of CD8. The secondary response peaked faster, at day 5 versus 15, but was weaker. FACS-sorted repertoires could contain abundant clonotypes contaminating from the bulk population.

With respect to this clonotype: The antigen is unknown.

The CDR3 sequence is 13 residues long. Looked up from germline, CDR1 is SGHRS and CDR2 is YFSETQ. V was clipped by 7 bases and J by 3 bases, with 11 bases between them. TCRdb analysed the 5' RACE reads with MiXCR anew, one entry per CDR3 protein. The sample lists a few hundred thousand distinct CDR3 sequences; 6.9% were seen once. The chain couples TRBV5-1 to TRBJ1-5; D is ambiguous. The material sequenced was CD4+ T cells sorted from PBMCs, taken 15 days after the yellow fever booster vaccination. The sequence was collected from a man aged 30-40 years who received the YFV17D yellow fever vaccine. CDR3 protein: CASSSSFNQPQHF. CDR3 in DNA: TGCGCCAGCTCCTCTTCCTTCAATCAGCCCCAGCATTTT.